The next 6 T cell receptor beta chains were all read from a single sample in a study of T cell responses to AZD1222 COVID-19 vaccine. Profiling relied on immunoSEQ multiplex PCR, and the TCRdb table lists in-frame clones only, not all of them. In the table there are some 40,000 clones, around three quarters of which are singletons. The material sequenced was peripheral blood, taken on day 0 of AZD1222 vaccination. These receptors were taken from an adult in good health.

The rearrangement uses TRBV19 and TRBJ1-5; weak D call: TRBD1 (6 bases). Trimming stripped 9 bases from V and 3 bases from J, with 15 bases between. Germline assignment: CDR1 LNHDA and CDR2 SQIVND (reference sequence). CDR3 length: 14 amino acids. This CDR3 reads CASSGAGDNQPQHF. The CDR3, as DNA: TGTGCCAGCTCTGGGGCAGGGGACAATCAGCCCCAGCATTTT.

The chain couples TRBV28 to TRBJ1-2; 7 nucleotides agree with TRBD1. The germline gives CDR1 MDHEN, CDR2 SYDVKM. V dropped 6 bases and J dropped 8; count of bases not matched to a gene: 9. This CDR3 spans 13 amino acids. Here the CDR3 reads CASRTQTGPGYTF. CDR3 nucleotides: TGTGCCAGCAGGACACAGACAGGGCCCGGCTACACCTTC.

The V and J genes are TRBV7-9 and TRBJ1-4; 9 bases agree with TRBD1. The CDR3 covers 14 residues. Germline assignment: CDR1 SEHNR and CDR2 FQNEAQ (reference sequence). Trimming at V came to 5 bases and at J to 8 bases, leaving 6 bases not matched to a gene. The CDR3 DNA is TGTGCCAGCAGCCTAGGACAGGGGATCGAAAAACTGTTTTTT. It specifies CASSLGQGIEKLFF.

The V call is TRBV5-4, the J call TRBJ1-2; 7 bases map to TRBD1. Germline CDR1 reads SGHNT; CDR2 reads YYREEE (reference sequence). This CDR3 comprises 13 residues. V lost 5 bases and J lost 6; bases outside the gene matches: 7. CDR3 protein: CASRTDRADGYTF. DNA of the CDR3: TGTGCCAGCAGGACCGACAGGGCAGATGGCTACACCTTC.

V is TRBV6-5 and J is TRBJ1-2; D possibly corresponds to TRBD1 (6 bases). The CDR3 totals 15 residues. Trimming stripped 4 bases from V and 0 bases from J, with 12 bases between. Germline V gives CDR1 MNHEY, CDR2 SVGAGI. The CDR3 here is CASSWGQASNYGYTF. Here the CDR3 DNA reads TGTGCCAGCAGTTGGGGACAAGCTTCTAACTATGGCTACACCTTC.

V usage is TRBV10-3 and J usage is TRBJ1-2; 7 bases line up with TRBD1. CDR3 length: 15 amino acids. Unmatched junction bases numbered 18, after V lost 10 bases and J lost 7 bases. The germline V gene encodes CDR1 ENHRY and CDR2 SYGVKD. The CDR3 loop is CATQAGQEQDGGYTF. CDR3 nucleotide sequence: TGTGCCACCCAAGCAGGACAGGAACAGGACGGTGGCTACACCTTC.